Each of the 7 T cell receptor beta chains below was sequenced from the same sample in a study of OX40 agonist ivuxolimab in advanced cancers. The data were produced by immunoSEQ multiplex PCR, yet TCRdb's version contains in-frame clones alone and is incomplete. The profile covers about 32,000 clones, with more than 80% appearing a single time and about 20% taken by the ten largest. This specimen consisted of CD4+ or CD8+ T cells sorted from blood, obtained in a trial of the OX40 agonist ivuxolimab. The receptor source for this set is an adult with an advanced solid tumor such as melanoma, head and neck, liver or kidney cancer.

This sequence joins TRBV7-8 and TRBJ1-1, with 10 bases lining up with TRBD1. The CDR3 runs to 14 residues. Losses at the gene ends were 1 base for V and 11 bases for J; bases not matched to a gene: 7. Germline CDR1 reads SGHVS; CDR2 reads FQNEAQ. The CDR3 sequence: CASSLGGQGMGAFF. CDR3 nucleotide sequence: TGTGCCAGCAGCTTAGGGGGACAGGGGATGGGTGCTTTCTTT.

The chain carries TRBV2 and TRBJ2-7, with D unresolved. Germline-derived CDR1 and CDR2 are SNHLY and FYNNEI. The CDR3 spans 13 residues. Deletions cut 3 bases from V and 3 bases from J, with 9 bases between. CDR3 in amino acids: CASSDSYNYEQYF. The CDR3 DNA reads TGTGCCAGCAGTGACAGTTACAACTACGAGCAGTACTTC. The whole variable domain, remainder taken from reference TRBV2 and TRBJ2-7, is EPEVTQTPSHQVTQMGQEVILRCVPISNHLYFYWYRQILGQKVEFLVSFYNNEISEKSEIFDDQFSVERPDGSNFTLKIRSTKLEDSAMYFCASSDSYNYEQYFGPGTRLTVT.

Details on this clone: One end of the junction fails to match germline, which may point to a read error. The chain joins TRBV28 to TRBJ1-2; tentatively, D is TRBD1 (6 bases). This CDR3 comprises 12 residues. Per the germline V gene, CDR1 is MDHEN and CDR2 is SYDVKM. In DNA form, the CDR3 reads TGTGCCAGCAGTTCTTCAGGACAGCCTTGGGCCTTC. The encoded protein is CASSSSGQPWAF.

In its sample, this clone ranks as medium-sized (0.01 to 0.1%). The V and J genes are TRBV5-4 and TRBJ1-4; D possibly corresponds to TRBD1 (6 bases). Between the trimmed V and J ends, which lost 4 bases and 4 bases, there was a span of 14 bases. The germline gives CDR1 SGHNT, CDR2 YYREEE (reference sequence). The CDR3 covers 15 residues. In nucleotides, the CDR3 is TGTGCCAGCAGCCCCAACAGGGCCCTTAATGAAAAACTGTTTTTT. Translated, it gives CASSPNRALNEKLFF.

The chain is built from TRBV4-3 and TRBJ2-3, with 8 nucleotides matching TRBD2. This CDR3 region has 17 residues. The germline V gene encodes CDR1 LGHNA and CDR2 YSLEER. J lost 1 base, V lost 5 bases, and 11 bases had no gene match. As DNA, the CDR3 is TGCGCCAGCAGCTTACAGTGGGGAGCGGGGGGCACAGATACGCAGTATTTT. Protein product: CASSLQWGAGGTDTQYF.

The V and J genes are TRBV5-4 and TRBJ2-3; D ambiguous. Germline CDR1 and CDR2: SGHNT and YYREEE (reference sequence). V lost 1 base and J lost 7, with 16 bases in between. This CDR3 is 15 amino acids long. CDR3 bases: TGTGCCAGCAGCTTGTCCACCACTACTCCATATACGCAGTATTTT. Protein: CASSLSTTTPYTQYF.

The chain couples TRBV28 to TRBJ1-3, with D perhaps matching TRBD1 (5 bases). Trimming removed 5 bases at V and 4 bases at J, with 18 bases between. CDR1 MDHEN and CDR2 SYDVKM come from the germline V gene. The CDR3 sequence is 16 residues long. The CDR3 nucleotides read TGTGCCAGCAGTATCGTGAGGGGTCCCGGCGGAAACACCATATATTTT. It encodes CASSIVRGPGGNTIYF.